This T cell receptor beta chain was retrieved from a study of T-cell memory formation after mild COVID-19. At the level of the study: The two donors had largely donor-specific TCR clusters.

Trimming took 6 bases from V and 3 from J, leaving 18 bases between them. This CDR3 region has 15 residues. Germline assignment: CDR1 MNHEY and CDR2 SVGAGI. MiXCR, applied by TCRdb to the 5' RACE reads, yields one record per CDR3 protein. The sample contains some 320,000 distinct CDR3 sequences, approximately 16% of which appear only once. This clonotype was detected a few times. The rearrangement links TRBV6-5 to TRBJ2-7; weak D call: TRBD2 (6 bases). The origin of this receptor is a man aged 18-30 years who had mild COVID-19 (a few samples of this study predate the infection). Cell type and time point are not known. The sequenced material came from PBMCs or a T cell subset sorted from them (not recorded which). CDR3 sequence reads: CASRFFSGLNYEQYF. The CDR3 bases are TGTGCCAGCAGATTTTTTTCGGGACTGAACTACGAGCAGTACTTC.